A selection of T cell receptor beta chains follows, all from one sample in a study of Graves' ophthalmopathy and Graves' hyperthyroidism. TCRdb reprocessed the multiplex PCR reads via MiXCR and lists one record per CDR3 protein. The sample includes 500,000 to 700,000 distinct CDR3 sequences, about two fifths of them seen just once. Source material: peripheral blood or thyroid tissue (not recorded which). The receptors derive from an adult man with Graves' hyperthyroidism. CDR3s include the opening cysteine and the closing phenylalanine or tryptophan. The D gene is left open where the match is weak. Expanded clones are given a class, and other clones once, few, many or no size at all.

length	size	V	D	J	CDR3	DNA
12	many	TRBV20-1	-	TRBJ2-7	CSASAHPYEQYF	TGCAGTGCTTCCGCCCATCCCTACGAGCAGTACTTC
17	few	TRBV6-5	TRBD1	TRBJ1-5	CASSYLWDSYSNQPQHF	TGTGCCAGCAGTTACCTATGGGACAGTTATAGCAATCAGCCCCAGCATTTT
12	-	TRBV9	TRBD2	TRBJ2-2	CASSVSGRELFF	TGTGCCAGCAGCGTGAGCGGGAGGGAGCTGTTTTTT
15	-	TRBV9	-	TRBJ1-1	CASSSSVPRRTEAFF	TGTGCCAGCAGCTCGTCAGTACCGAGGAGAACTGAAGCTTTCTTT
15	many	TRBV4-2	-	TRBJ1-5	CASSQGGQSNQPQHF	TGTGCCAGCAGCCAAGGGGGGCAGAGCAATCAGCCCCAGCATTTT
11	few	TRBV29-1	-	TRBJ1-2	CSVERDNGYTF	TGCAGCGTTGAACGGGACAATGGCTACACCTTC
16	-	TRBV10-3	-	TRBJ2-2	CAIRGLAGATPGSCFF	-
10	-	TRBV29-1	-	TRBJ1-2	CSGTNYGYTF	TGCAGCGGGACGAACTATGGCTACACCTTC
14	many	TRBV14	-	TRBJ2-6	CASSRSSGANVLTF	TGTGCCAGCAGCCGCAGCTCTGGGGCCAACGTCCTGACTTTC
13	-	TRBV13	-	TRBJ2-1	CASSPAGSGEQFF	TGTGCCAGCAGCCCCGCAGGGTCCGGCGAGCAGTTCTTC
15	-	TRBV5-1	-	TRBJ2-3	CASSLNSASTDTQYF	TGCGCCAGCAGCTTGAACAGTGCTAGCACAGATACGCAGTATTTT
16	many	TRBV19	TRBD2	TRBJ2-7	CASSTGTSGRAYEQYF	TGTGCCAGTAGTACCGGGACTAGCGGGAGAGCCTACGAGCAGTACTTC
11	many	TRBV7-9	TRBD1	TRBJ2-7	CASSERDREYF	TGTGCCAGCAGCGAAAGGGACAGGGAGTACTTC
15	many	TRBV24-1	TRBD1	TRBJ1-5	CATSDSGTDNQPQHF	TGTGCCACCAGTGATTCCGGGACAGACAATCAGCCCCAGCATTTT
12	many	TRBV6-5	-	TRBJ2-7	CASSSTPYEQYF	TGTGCCAGCAGCTCGACGCCATACGAGCAGTACTTC
15	-	TRBV6-5	TRBD1	TRBJ1-2	CASSEAPTGVYGYTF	TGTGCCAGCAGTGAAGCGCCAACAGGGGTCTATGGCTACACCTTC